What follows are 32 T cell receptor beta chains derived from one specimen sequenced in a study of shared clonotypes between healthy human individuals. The method was immunoSEQ multiplex PCR; TCRdb's version includes in-frame clones alone and lacks a portion of them. The sample has some 900,000 clones; approximately 80% are singletons. Sequencing used memory CD4+ T cells sorted from blood. This sample's subset: CD45RA-negative fraction. These receptors were collected from a man between 18 and 35 years old in good health.

The gene calls are TRBV29-1 and TRBJ1-2; TRBD1 is a possible D gene (6 bases). This CDR3 contains 11 residues. CDR1 is SQVTM and CDR2 is ANQGSEA in the germline V gene. Trimming shortened V by 4 bases and J by 6 bases, and 9 bases separated the two germline ends. The CDR3 spells CSVVQGDGYTF. DNA for the CDR3: TGCAGCGTTGTACAGGGAGATGGCTACACCTTC.

This clone was observed once. This rearrangement joins TRBV16 to TRBJ1-2, with a possible D match to TRBD1 (5 bases). The V gene lost 4 bases and the J gene lost 2 bases, with 8 bases spanning the gap. Germline V lookup: CDR1 KGHSY, CDR2 FQNENV. The CDR3 contains 13 residues. This chain's CDR3 is CASSLDRNYGYTF. CDR3 bases: TGTGCCAGCAGCCTCGACAGAAACTATGGCTACACCTTC.

The rearrangement links TRBV4-1 to TRBJ1-1; TRBD1 might be the D (5 bases). With 0 bases removed from V and 5 bases from J, the gap between germline ends came to 16 bases. The CDR3 is 16 amino acids. CDR1 MGHRA and CDR2 YSYEKL come from the germline V gene. The CDR3 protein is CASSQEGGAGWTEAFF. The CDR3 DNA follows: TGCGCCAGCAGCCAAGAGGGGGGTGCGGGATGGACTGAAGCTTTCTTT.

The rearrangement uses TRBV5-1 and TRBJ2-3; D is possibly TRBD2 (5 bases). The CDR3 loop spans 16 amino acids. Trimming took off 0 bases at V and 0 bases at J, with 11 bases between the two ends. Per germline, CDR1 SGHRS and CDR2 YFSETQ. DNA of the CDR3: TGCGCCAGCAGCTTGGCAGGTAGCGCGAGCACAGATACGCAGTATTTT. It specifies CASSLAGSASTDTQYF. The entire variable domain, with the rest obtained from reference TRBV5-1 and TRBJ2-3, is as follows: KAGVTQTPRYLIKTRGQQVTLSCSPISGHRSVSWYQQTPGQGLQFLFEYFSETQRNKGNFPGRFSGRQFSNSRSEMNVSTLELGDSALYLCASSLAGSASTDTQYFGPGTRLTVL.

V is TRBV6-1 and J is TRBJ1-4; D is unclear. The germline gives CDR1 MNHNS, CDR2 SASEGT. CDR3 length: 16 amino acids. Trimming pared 2 bases from V and 0 bases from J, leaving 10 bases between. CDR3 residues: CASSEMVLSTNEKLFF. DNA for the CDR3: TGTGCCAGCAGTGAAATGGTCCTCTCAACTAATGAAAAACTGTTTTTT.

The J gene is TRBJ1-6, the V gene TRBV6-6, with a tentative D call TRBD1 (5 bases). CDR1 is MNHNY, CDR2 SVGAGI, per germline (reference sequence). This CDR3 is built from 14 residues. Trimming removed 2 bases at V and 9 bases at J, with 11 bases between. The CDR3 DNA is TGTGCCAGCAGTTACGGGACGGGAGCTTCACCCCTCCACTTT. Its translation: CASSYGTGASPLHF.

The gene calls are TRBV28 and TRBJ1-2; D may be TRBD1 (6 bases). Deletions cut 2 bases from V and 1 base from J, with 8 bases between. CDR1 is MDHEN, CDR2 SYDVKM, per germline. The CDR3 runs to 14 residues. The DNA for the CDR3 is TGTGCCAGCAGTTTAGTACAGGGTAACTATGGCTACACCTTC. Its protein product is CASSLVQGNYGYTF.

The V call is TRBV13, the J call TRBJ2-1; the D gene is possibly TRBD2 (6 bases). From germline, CDR1 is PRHDT and CDR2 FYEKMQ (reference sequence). The CDR3 is 15 amino acids. V lost 5 bases and J 0 bases, leaving 11 bases between the germline ends. The CDR3 protein is CASSPLGSSYNEQFF. The CDR3 region has the DNA TGTGCCAGCAGCCCGCTCGGGAGCTCCTACAATGAGCAGTTCTTC.

This clone appeared a single time. The chain is built from TRBV5-4 and TRBJ2-2; D is undetermined. The CDR3 has 15 amino acids. Trimming cost V 1 base and J 3 bases, with 10 bases left between them. The germline V gene encodes CDR1 SGHNT and CDR2 YYREEE (reference sequence). The CDR3 reads CASSLTRFDTGELFF. The CDR3 DNA follows: TGTGCCAGCAGCTTGACGCGTTTCGACACCGGGGAGCTGTTTTTT.

The chain has TRBV10-1 and TRBJ2-1; 13 bases are a match to TRBD2. CDR3 length equals 15 residues. Trimming took 0 bases from V and 9 from J; bases not matched to a gene: 2. Germline-derived CDR1 and CDR2 are WNHNN and SYGVQD (reference sequence). CDR3 DNA: TGCGCCAGCAGTGAGTCAGGGACTAGCGGGGCTGAGCAGTTCTTC. Protein: CASSESGTSGAEQFF.

The chain employs TRBV4-1 and TRBJ1-2; 7 nucleotides align to TRBD1. With 2 bases clipped from V and 8 bases from J, the junction kept 11 bases outside the gene matches. Germline V lookup: CDR1 MGHRA, CDR2 YSYEKL. There are 15 residues in the CDR3. In DNA, the CDR3 is TGCGCCAGCAGCCAACCTTCCGGGACAGTGATGGGCTACACCTTC. Translated: CASSQPSGTVMGYTF.

The chain links TRBV7-2 to TRBJ2-5; maybe TRBD2 (5 bases). V was shortened by 6 bases and J by 7 bases, with 15 bases between the two germline ends. The CDR3 has 13 amino acids. Germline values: CDR1 SGHTA, CDR2 FQGNSA. The CDR3 DNA is TGTGCCAGCAGTTCGGAGGCCCTGGGGACCCAGTACTTC. The encoded protein is CASSSEALGTQYF.

V is TRBV2 and J is TRBJ2-3, with TRBD1 matching over 7 bases. The CDR3 contains 15 residues. The germline V gene encodes CDR1 SNHLY and CDR2 FYNNEI. V shed 6 bases, J shed 3 bases, and the junction held 9 bases outside the gene matches. The CDR3 DNA sequence: TGTGCCAGCAGCCCCGGGACAGCAAGTACAGATACGCAGTATTTT. It translates to CASSPGTASTDTQYF.

The J gene is TRBJ1-1, the V gene TRBV28; possibly TRBD1 for D (5 bases). The CDR3 has 14 residues. Trimming stripped 4 bases from V and 6 bases from J, with 15 bases between. Per the germline V gene, CDR1 is MDHEN and CDR2 is SYDVKM. The DNA for the CDR3 is TGTGCCAGCAGTTACCATCAGGGTTTCGCTGAAGCTTTCTTT. The encoded protein is CASSYHQGFAEAFF.

The V gene is TRBV19, the J gene TRBJ2-5; no clear D gene. The ends were cut back, 7 bases at V and 5 bases at J, with 14 bases in the middle. Germline-derived CDR1 and CDR2 are LNHDA and SQIVND (reference sequence). CDR3 size: 13 residues. In nucleotides, the CDR3 is TGTGCCAGTAAAGGAAGGGCAGGCGAGACCCAGTACTTC. Translation: CASKGRAGETQYF.

V and J are TRBV27 and TRBJ2-7, with 15 nucleotides matching TRBD2. Looked up from germline, CDR1 is MNHEY and CDR2 is SMNVEV (reference sequence). The V and J ends lost 7 bases and 10 bases, in that order; junction bases with no gene match: 2. This CDR3 has 12 amino acids. The CDR3 spells CASKGLAGGQYF. The CDR3 DNA follows: TGTGCCAGCAAGGGACTAGCGGGAGGCCAGTACTTC.

The chain links TRBV6-5 to TRBJ2-5; tentatively, D is TRBD1 (6 bases). The CDR3 spans 13 residues. The ends were cut back, 6 bases at V and 5 bases at J, with 13 bases in the middle. Germline V lookup: CDR1 MNHEY, CDR2 SVGAGI. CDR3 sequence (DNA): TGTGCCAGCAGAAAACAGGGAGTGGAGACCCAGTACTTC. It codes for CASRKQGVETQYF.

The V call is TRBV6-1, the J call TRBJ2-1; D is perhaps TRBD2 (6 bases). This CDR3 is 14 amino acids long. V lost 6 bases and J lost 8, with 17 bases in between. Germline V lookup: CDR1 MNHNS, CDR2 SASEGT. Here the CDR3 DNA reads TGTGCCAGCAGGCACATCGGGGGTACAGATGAGCAGTTCTTC. This codes for CASRHIGGTDEQFF.

The J gene is TRBJ2-1, the V gene TRBV5-1, with 13 nucleotides matching TRBD2. Germline-derived CDR1 and CDR2 are SGHRS and YFSETQ. The CDR3 consists of 16 residues. J was trimmed by 3 bases and V by 4 bases; bases with no gene match: 4. This chain's CDR3 is CASSRGTSGIYNEQFF. CDR3 DNA sequence: TGCGCCAGCAGCAGAGGGACTAGCGGGATCTACAATGAGCAGTTCTTC.

This chain connects TRBV28 to TRBJ2-1; D unresolved. The germline CDR1 and CDR2 sequences are MDHEN and SYDVKM. Deletions cut 6 bases from V and 3 bases from J, with 12 bases between. The CDR3 runs 14 residues. The CDR3 loop is CASSSPADYNEQFF. The CDR3 DNA reads as TGTGCCAGCAGCTCCCCTGCCGACTACAATGAGCAGTTCTTC.

The rearrangement links TRBV7-8 to TRBJ2-3; D is unclear. The germline V gene has CDR1 SGHVS and CDR2 FQNEAQ. This CDR3 has 11 amino acids. Trimming pared 5 bases from V and 3 bases from J, leaving 3 bases between. The CDR3 spells CASSATDTQYF. DNA of the CDR3: TGTGCCAGCAGCGCGACAGATACGCAGTATTTT.

The chain combines TRBV10-3 with TRBJ2-5, with 10 positions matching TRBD1. CDR1 and CDR2 (germline): ENHRY, SYGVKD. This CDR3 region has 15 residues. V lost 6 bases to trimming and J lost 4 bases; unmatched junction nucleotides: 8. The CDR3 protein is CAIRARTGGPETQYF. CDR3 coding DNA: TGTGCCATCAGGGCAAGGACAGGGGGGCCAGAGACCCAGTACTTC.

This clone was recorded a few times. The chain is built from TRBV5-1 and TRBJ2-3, with TRBD2 identical over 7 bases. V shed 1 base, J shed 3 bases, and the junction held 8 bases outside the gene matches. CDR1 and CDR2 (germline): SGHRS, YFSETQ. The length of the CDR3 is 16 residues. The CDR3 coding sequence is TGCGCCAGCAGCTTGCAGCAGGGAGCGGGGACAGATACGCAGTATTTT. Its translation: CASSLQQGAGTDTQYF. Filled out from reference TRBV5-1 and TRBJ2-3, the complete variable domain reads KAGVTQTPRYLIKTRGQQVTLSCSPISGHRSVSWYQQTPGQGLQFLFEYFSETQRNKGNFPGRFSGRQFSNSRSEMNVSTLELGDSALYLCASSLQQGAGTDTQYFGPGTRLTVL.

This clone has a handful of counts. Other DNA sequences of this sample code for an identical CDR3. The chain employs TRBV18 and TRBJ1-4; 9 bases line up with TRBD1. Germline CDR1 is KGHSH and CDR2 is LQKENI. Trimming removed 0 bases from V and 8 bases from J; junction bases left unmatched: 4. This CDR3 contains 15 residues. The CDR3 DNA sequence: TGTGCCAGCTCACCACCGGGACAGGGTCGGGAAAAACTGTTTTTT. It is translated as CASSPPGQGREKLFF.

This clone was observed a few times. Since a much larger clone is just one base distant, this may be a read error. V gene TRBV7-8 combines with J gene TRBJ1-1; D is unclear. Trimming removed 1 base from V and 1 base from J, with 4 bases in between. Germline CDR1 and CDR2: SGHVS and FQNEAQ. This CDR3 is built from 13 residues. CDR3 loop: CASSLGANTEAFF. The CDR3 bases are TGTGCCAGCAGCTTAGGAGCGAACACTGAAGCTTTCTTT.

For the CDR3, the DNA is TGTGCCAGCAGTTACTCGACCGGGCAAGAGACCCAGTACTTC. It is translated as CASSYSTGQETQYF. This chain joins TRBV6-5 and TRBJ2-5; the D is unclear. The CDR3 totals 14 residues. V was cut by 0 bases and J by 2 bases, with 7 bases left in between. Germline loops: CDR1 MNHEY, CDR2 SVGAGI.

This clone was recorded a few times. The CDR3 is CASRPKMNTEAFF. CDR3 nucleotides: TGTGCCAGCAGACCTAAAATGAACACTGAAGCTTTCTTT. The chain uses TRBV6-1 and TRBJ1-1; D ambiguous. This CDR3 contains 13 residues. Germline CDR1 is MNHNS and CDR2 is SASEGT. V was trimmed by 6 bases and J by 0 bases, leaving 8 bases between them.

The chain employs TRBV9 and TRBJ1-3, with 9 bases lining up with TRBD1. CDR1 is SGDLS, CDR2 YYNGEE, per germline. The V and J ends lost 4 bases and 6 bases, in that order; junction bases with no gene match: 5. This CDR3 spans 14 amino acids. The CDR3 sequence is CASSPRDRENTIYF. CDR3 in DNA: TGTGCCAGCAGCCCGAGGGACAGGGAAAACACCATATATTTT.

Only one count was recorded for this clone. The rearrangement links TRBV7-2 to TRBJ1-2; the D is unclear. V was shortened by 2 bases and J by 5 bases, with 15 bases between the two germline ends. The germline gives CDR1 SGHTA, CDR2 FQGNSA. The CDR3 sequence is 15 residues long. CDR3 sequence reads: CASSLSHGLIYGYTF. For the CDR3, the DNA is TGTGCCAGCAGCTTATCCCATGGACTAATATATGGCTACACCTTC.

The J gene is TRBJ1-1, the V gene TRBV6-5; D is undetermined. The ends were cut back, 3 bases at V and 0 bases at J, with 14 bases in the middle. The CDR3 extends over 16 amino acids. Germline V gene sequence: CDR1 MNHEY, CDR2 SVGAGI. DNA for the CDR3: TGTGCCAGCAGTTATAGGAGGGAGTCGATGAACACTGAAGCTTTCTTT. Translating it yields CASSYRRESMNTEAFF.

This clone was recorded a few times. The rearrangement joins TRBV2 to TRBJ1-4, with TRBD1 as a possible D gene (5 bases). CDR1 is SNHLY and CDR2 is FYNNEI in the germline V gene. With 4 bases removed from V and 7 bases from J, the gap between germline ends came to 10 bases. The CDR3 is made up of 13 amino acids. In DNA form, the CDR3 reads TGTGCCAGCAGTGGACTCCAGGGTGAAAAACTGTTTTTT. This encodes CASSGLQGEKLFF.

This chain uses TRBV28 with TRBJ1-4; D might be TRBD1 (5 bases). Germline-derived CDR1 and CDR2 are MDHEN and SYDVKM. V lost 5 bases and J 7 bases, leaving 11 bases between the germline ends. The CDR3 spans 13 residues. The CDR3 DNA follows: TGTGCCAGCAGTCAAGACAGCCCTGAAAAACTGTTTTTT. It is translated as CASSQDSPEKLFF.